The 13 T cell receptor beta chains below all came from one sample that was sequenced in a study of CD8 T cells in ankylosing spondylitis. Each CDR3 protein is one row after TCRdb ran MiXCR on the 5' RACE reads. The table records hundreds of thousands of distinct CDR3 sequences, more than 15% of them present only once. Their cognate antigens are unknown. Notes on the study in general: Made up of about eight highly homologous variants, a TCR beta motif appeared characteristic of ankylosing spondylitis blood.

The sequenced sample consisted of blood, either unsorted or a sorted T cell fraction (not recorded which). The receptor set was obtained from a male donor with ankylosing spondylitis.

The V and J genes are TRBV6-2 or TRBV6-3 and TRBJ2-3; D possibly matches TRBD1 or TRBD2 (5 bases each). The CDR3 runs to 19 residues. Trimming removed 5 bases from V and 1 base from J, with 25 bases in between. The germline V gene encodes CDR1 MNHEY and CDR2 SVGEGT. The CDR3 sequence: CASSRQPQMGVLGTDTQYF. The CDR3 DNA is TGTGCCAGCAGTAGACAACCCCAGATGGGGGTTCTGGGCACAGATACGCAGTATTTT.

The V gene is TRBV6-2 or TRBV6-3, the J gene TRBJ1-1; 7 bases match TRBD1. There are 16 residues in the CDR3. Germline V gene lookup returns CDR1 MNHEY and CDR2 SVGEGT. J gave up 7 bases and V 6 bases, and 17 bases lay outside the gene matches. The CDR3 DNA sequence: TGTGCCAGCAGCCTCATACCCCGGGACAGCCTATTTGAAGCTTTCTTT. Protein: CASSLIPRDSLFEAFF.

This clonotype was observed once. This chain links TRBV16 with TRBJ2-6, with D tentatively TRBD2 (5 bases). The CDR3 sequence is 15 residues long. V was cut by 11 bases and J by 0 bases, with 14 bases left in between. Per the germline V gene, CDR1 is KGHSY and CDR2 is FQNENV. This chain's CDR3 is CASRGRSSGANVLTF. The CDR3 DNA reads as TGTGCCTCCCGAGGGCGAAGCTCTGGGGCCAACGTCCTGACTTTC.

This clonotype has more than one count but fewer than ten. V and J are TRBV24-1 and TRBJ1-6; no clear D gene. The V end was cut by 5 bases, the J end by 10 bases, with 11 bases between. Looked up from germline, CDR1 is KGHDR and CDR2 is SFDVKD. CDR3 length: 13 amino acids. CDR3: CATSVDAASPLHF. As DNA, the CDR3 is TGTGCCACCAGTGTCGATGCAGCATCACCCCTCCACTTT.

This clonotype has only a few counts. The CDR3 is CASSKGRREGSTDTQYF. For the CDR3, the DNA is TGCGCCAGCTCAAAAGGTCGGCGGGAGGGGAGCACAGATACGCAGTATTTT. The V and J genes are TRBV4-1 and TRBJ2-3; the match to TRBD2 covers 9 bases. The CDR3 is 17 residues long. Germline V CDR1 and CDR2: MGHRA, YSYEKL. Trimming at V came to 8 bases and at J to 0 bases, leaving 12 bases not matched to a gene.

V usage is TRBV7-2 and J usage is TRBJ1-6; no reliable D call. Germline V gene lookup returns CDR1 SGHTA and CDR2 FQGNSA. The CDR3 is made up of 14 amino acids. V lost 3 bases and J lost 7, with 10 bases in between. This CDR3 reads CASSFGVWNSPLHF. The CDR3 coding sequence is TGTGCCAGCAGCTTTGGGGTATGGAATTCACCCCTCCACTTT.

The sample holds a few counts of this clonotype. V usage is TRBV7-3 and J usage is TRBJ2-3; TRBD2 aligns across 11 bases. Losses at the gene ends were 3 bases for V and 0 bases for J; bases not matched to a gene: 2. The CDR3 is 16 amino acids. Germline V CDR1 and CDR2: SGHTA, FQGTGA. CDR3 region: CASSFGTSGSTDTQYF. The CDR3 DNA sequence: TGTGCCAGCAGCTTCGGGACTAGCGGTAGCACAGATACGCAGTATTTT.

This chain's CDR3 is CAFTPGGLETQYF. CDR3 DNA sequence: TGTGCCTTTACCCCGGGGGGCCTGGAGACCCAGTACTTC. The V gene is TRBV30, the J gene TRBJ2-5; perhaps TRBD2 as D (7 bases). V lost 7 bases, J lost 5 bases, and 17 bases lay in between. The CDR3 length is 13 residues. Germline CDR1 is GTSNPN and CDR2 is SVGIG (reference sequence).

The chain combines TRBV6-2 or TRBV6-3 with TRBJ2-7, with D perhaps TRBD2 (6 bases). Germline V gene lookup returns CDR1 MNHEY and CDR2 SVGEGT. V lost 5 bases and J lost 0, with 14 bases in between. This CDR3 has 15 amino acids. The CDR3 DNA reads TGTGCCAGCAGTATCCAGGCGGGGCCCTCCTACGAGCAGTACTTC. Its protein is CASSIQAGPSYEQYF.

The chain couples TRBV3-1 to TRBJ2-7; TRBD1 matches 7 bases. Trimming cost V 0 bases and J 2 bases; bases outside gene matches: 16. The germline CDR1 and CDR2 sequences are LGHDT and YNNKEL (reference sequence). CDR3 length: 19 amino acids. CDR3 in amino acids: CASSQDNPWTGFVTYEQYF. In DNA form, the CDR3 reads TGTGCCAGCAGCCAAGATAACCCCTGGACAGGCTTCGTTACCTACGAGCAGTACTTC.

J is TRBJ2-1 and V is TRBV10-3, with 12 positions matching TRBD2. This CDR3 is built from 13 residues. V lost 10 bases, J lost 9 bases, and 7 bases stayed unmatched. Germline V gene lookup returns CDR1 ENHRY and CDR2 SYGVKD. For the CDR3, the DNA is TGTGCCACTAGCGGGAGGGACTTCGGTGAGCAGTTCTTC. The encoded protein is CATSGRDFGEQFF.

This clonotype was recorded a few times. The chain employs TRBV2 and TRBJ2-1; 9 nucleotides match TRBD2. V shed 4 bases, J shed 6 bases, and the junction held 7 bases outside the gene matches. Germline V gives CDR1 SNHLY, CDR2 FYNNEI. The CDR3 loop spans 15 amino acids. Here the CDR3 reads CASSVIAGAVNEQFF. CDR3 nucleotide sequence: TGTGCCAGCAGTGTAATAGCGGGAGCAGTCAATGAGCAGTTCTTC.

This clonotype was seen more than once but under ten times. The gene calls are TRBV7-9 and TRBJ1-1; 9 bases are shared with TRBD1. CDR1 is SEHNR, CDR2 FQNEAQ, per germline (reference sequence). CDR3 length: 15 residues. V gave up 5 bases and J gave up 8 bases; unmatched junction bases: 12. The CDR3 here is CASSAQLGDRAEAFF. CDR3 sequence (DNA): TGTGCCAGCAGCGCACAGTTAGGGGACAGGGCGGAAGCTTTCTTT.